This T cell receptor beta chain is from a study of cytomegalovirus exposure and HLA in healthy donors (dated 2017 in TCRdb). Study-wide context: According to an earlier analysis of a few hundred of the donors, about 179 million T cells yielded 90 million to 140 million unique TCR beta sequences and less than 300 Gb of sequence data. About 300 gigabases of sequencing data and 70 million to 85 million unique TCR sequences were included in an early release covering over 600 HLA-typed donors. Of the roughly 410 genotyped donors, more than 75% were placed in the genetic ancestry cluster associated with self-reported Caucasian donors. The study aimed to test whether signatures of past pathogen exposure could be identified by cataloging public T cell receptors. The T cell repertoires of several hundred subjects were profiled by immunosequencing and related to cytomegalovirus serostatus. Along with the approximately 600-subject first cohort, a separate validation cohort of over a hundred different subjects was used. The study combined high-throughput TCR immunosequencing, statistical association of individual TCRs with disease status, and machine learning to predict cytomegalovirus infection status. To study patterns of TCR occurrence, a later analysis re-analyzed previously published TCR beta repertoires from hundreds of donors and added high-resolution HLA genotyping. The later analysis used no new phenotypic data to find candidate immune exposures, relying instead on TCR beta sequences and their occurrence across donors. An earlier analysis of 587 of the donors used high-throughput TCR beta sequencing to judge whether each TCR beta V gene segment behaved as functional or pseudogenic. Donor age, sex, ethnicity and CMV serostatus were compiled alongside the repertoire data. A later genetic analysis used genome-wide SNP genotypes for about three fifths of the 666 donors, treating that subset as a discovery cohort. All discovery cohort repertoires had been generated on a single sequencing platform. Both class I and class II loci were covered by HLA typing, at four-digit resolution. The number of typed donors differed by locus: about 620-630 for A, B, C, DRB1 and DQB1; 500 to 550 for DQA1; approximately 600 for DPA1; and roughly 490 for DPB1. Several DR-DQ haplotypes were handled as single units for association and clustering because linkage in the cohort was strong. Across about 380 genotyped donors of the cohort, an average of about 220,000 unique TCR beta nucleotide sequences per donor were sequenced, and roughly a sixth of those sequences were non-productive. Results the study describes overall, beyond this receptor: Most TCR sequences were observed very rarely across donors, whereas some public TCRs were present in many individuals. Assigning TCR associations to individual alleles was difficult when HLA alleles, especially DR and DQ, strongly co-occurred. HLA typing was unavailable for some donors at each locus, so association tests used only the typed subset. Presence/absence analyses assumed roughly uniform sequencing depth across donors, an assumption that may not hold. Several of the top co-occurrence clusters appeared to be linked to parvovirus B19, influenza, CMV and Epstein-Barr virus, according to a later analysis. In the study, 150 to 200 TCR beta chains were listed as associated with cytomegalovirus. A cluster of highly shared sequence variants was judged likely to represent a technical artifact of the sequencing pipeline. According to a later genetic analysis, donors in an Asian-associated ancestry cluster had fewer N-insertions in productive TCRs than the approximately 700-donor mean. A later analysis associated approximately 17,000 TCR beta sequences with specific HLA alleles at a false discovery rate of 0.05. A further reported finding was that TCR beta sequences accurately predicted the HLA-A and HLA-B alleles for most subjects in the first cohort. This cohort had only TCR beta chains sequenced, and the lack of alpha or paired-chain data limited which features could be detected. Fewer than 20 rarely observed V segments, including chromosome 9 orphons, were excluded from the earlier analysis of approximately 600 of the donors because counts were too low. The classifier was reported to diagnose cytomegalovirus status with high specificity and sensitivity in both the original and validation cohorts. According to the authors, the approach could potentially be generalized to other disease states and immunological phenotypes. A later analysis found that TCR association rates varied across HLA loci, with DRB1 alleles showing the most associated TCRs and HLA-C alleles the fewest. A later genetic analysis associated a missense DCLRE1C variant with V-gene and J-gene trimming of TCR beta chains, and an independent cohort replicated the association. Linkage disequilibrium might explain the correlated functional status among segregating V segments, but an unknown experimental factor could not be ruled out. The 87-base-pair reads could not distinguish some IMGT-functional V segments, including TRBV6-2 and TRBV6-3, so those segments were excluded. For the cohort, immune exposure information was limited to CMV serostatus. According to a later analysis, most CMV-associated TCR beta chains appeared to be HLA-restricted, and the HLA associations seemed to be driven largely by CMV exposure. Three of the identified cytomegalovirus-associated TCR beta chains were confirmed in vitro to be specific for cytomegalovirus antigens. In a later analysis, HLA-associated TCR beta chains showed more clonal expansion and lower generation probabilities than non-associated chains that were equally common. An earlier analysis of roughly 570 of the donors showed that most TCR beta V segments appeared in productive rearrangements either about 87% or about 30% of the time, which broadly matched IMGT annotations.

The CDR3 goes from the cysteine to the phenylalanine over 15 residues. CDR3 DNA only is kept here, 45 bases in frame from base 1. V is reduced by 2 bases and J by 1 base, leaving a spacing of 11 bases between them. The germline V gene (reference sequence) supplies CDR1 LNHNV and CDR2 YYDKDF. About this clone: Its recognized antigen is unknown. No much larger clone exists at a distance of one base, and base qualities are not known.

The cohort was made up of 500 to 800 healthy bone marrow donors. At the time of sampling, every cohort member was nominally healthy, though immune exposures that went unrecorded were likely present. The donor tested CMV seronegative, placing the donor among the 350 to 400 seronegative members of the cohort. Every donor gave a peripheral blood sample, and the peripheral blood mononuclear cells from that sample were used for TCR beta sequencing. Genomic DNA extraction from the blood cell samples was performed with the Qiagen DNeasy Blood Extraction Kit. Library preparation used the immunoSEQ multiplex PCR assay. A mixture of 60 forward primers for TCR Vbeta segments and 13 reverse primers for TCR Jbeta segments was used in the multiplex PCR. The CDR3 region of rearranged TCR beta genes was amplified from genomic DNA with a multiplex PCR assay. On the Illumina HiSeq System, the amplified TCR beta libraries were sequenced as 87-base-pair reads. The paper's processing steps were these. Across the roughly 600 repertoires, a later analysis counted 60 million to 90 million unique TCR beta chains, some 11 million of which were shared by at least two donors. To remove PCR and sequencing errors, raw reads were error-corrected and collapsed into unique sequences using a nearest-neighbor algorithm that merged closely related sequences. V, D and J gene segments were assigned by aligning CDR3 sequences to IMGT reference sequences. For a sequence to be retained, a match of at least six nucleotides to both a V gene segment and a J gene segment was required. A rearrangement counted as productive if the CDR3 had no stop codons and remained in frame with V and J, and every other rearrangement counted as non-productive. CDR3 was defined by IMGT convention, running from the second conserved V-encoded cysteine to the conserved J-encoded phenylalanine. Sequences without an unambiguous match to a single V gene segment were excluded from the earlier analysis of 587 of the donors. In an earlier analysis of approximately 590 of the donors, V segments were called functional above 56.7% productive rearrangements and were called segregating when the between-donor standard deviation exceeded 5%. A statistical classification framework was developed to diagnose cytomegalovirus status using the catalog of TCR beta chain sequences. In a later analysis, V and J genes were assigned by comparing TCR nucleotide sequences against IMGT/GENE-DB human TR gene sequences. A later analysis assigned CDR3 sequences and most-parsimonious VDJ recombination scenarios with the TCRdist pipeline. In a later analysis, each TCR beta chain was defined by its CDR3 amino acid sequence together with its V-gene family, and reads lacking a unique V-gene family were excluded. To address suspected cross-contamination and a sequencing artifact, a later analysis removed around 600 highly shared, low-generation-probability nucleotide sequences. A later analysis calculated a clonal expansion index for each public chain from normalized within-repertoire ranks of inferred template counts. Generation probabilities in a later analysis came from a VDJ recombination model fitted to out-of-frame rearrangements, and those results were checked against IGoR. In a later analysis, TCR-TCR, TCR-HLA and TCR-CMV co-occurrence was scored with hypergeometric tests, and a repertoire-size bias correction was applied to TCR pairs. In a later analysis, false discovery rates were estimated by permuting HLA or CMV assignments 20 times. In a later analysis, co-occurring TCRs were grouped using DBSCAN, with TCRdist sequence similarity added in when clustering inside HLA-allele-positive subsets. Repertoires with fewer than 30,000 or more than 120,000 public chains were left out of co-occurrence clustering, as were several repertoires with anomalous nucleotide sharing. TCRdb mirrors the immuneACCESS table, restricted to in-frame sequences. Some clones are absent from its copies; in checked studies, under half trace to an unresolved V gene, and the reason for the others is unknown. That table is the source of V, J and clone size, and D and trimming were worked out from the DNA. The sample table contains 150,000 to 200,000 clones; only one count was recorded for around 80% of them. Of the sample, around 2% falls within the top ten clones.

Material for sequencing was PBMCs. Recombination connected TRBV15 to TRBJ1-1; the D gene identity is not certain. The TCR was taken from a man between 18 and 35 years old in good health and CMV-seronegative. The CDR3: CATSRSLTGNTEAFF. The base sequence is TGTGCCACCAGCAGAAGCCTGACTGGGAACACTGAAGCTTTCTTT. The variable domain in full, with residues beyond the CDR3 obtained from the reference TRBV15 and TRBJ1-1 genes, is DAMVIQNPRYQVTQFGKPVTLSCSQTLNHNVMYWYQQKSSQAPKLLFHYYDKDFNNEADTPDNFQSRRPNTSFCFLDIRSPGLGDTAMYLCATSRSLTGNTEAFFGQGTRLTVV.